Sequencing of this TCR beta chain was carried out in a study of control samples from healthy donors and cancer patients. The V end was cut by 0 bases, the J end by 0 bases, with 11 bases between. CDR1 and CDR2 (germline): MDHEN, SYDVKM. The CDR3 extends over 17 amino acids. Sequencing was performed with immunoSEQ multiplex PCR; in TCRdb, only in-frame clones are kept and a portion is missing. The table records some 79,000 clones, approximately 84% of them present only once. The chain links TRBV28 to TRBJ2-2, with a possible D match to TRBD2 (5 bases). The material sequenced was blood. This receptor was taken from a woman aged 50 to 65 in good health. The CDR3 loop is CASSLWGVGSNTGELFF. CDR3 in DNA: TGTGCCAGCAGTTTATGGGGAGTAGGGTCGAACACCGGGGAGCTGTTTTTT.